This passage covers 2 T cell receptor beta chains from one sample sequenced in a study of post-analysis software for immune sequencing data. Points from the study as a whole: TRBV5-6, TRBV5-1 and TRBV20-1 belonged to a set of five TRBV segments that were more frequent in patients than controls.

Unique molecular identifiers were carried by the TCR beta cDNA libraries. One entry per CDR3 protein results from TCRdb running MiXCR on the PCR reads. The repertoire holds 750,000 to 950,000 distinct CDR3 sequences, roughly 50% seen once, with over 4% in the top ten. These receptors have no known antigen. The sample consisted of blood. The receptors come from a girl aged 5 to 17 with multiple sclerosis.

In its sample, this clonotype was seen once. The chain links TRBV27 to TRBJ2-7; 8 bases map to TRBD2. Germline V lookup: CDR1 MNHEY, CDR2 SMNVEV (reference sequence). CDR3 length: 15 residues. V shed 6 bases and J 6 bases; nucleotides not matched to a gene: 13. The CDR3 here is CASSALGSGSSEQYF. The DNA of the CDR3 is TGTGCCAGCAGCGCGCTCGGGAGCGGGAGTAGCGAGCAGTACTTC.

J is TRBJ2-7 and V is TRBV4-1; 9 bases map to TRBD1. The V gene's germline CDR1 is MGHRA and CDR2 YSYEKL. After removal of 2 bases from V and 7 bases from J, the junction contained 12 bases not matched to a gene. The length of the CDR3 is 16 residues. The chain's CDR3 is CASSQRSPGTGTEQYF. CDR3 sequence (DNA): TGCGCCAGCAGCCAACGTAGTCCCGGGACAGGGACTGAGCAGTACTTC.